One sample yielded the 22 T cell receptor beta chains listed below, sequenced in a study of T cell responses to AZD1222 COVID-19 vaccine. TCRdb keeps only in-frame clones here, not all; method: immunoSEQ multiplex PCR. This sample has approximately 150,000 clones, with around 90% found just once. Material: peripheral blood, obtained on day 0 of AZD1222 vaccination. Every receptor here comes from an adult in good health.

The rearrangement uses TRBV25-1 and TRBJ1-5, with D unresolved. This CDR3 region has 13 residues. The V end lost 4 bases, the J end lost 7 bases, and 11 bases lay between the germline ends. CDR1 is MGHDK and CDR2 is SYGVNS in the germline V gene. CDR3 in amino acids: CASSGSGRQPQHF. Here the CDR3 DNA reads TGTGCCAGCAGTGGCTCCGGACGGCAGCCCCAGCATTTT.

This chain uses TRBV10-1 with TRBJ2-7; no clear D. Germline lookup yields CDR1 WNHNN and CDR2 SYGVQD (reference sequence). V was pared by 2 bases and J by 0 bases, with 2 bases between. This CDR3 is built from 12 residues. CDR3 nucleotides: TGCGCCAGCAGTGAGAACTCCTACGAGCAGTACTTC. Residues: CASSENSYEQYF.

This chain joins TRBV5-8 and TRBJ1-6; D unclear. This CDR3 spans 14 amino acids. Trimming cost V 0 bases and J 10 bases, with 11 bases left between them. Germline-derived CDR1 and CDR2 are SGHTS and YDEGEE. CDR3 sequence (DNA): TGTGCCAGCAGCTTGGAACTCATGGGGTCACCCCTCCACTTT. Amino acids: CASSLELMGSPLHF.

The chain carries TRBV6-5 and TRBJ2-3; D is unclear. V was shortened by 8 bases and J by 4 bases, with 4 bases between the two germline ends. Germline assignment: CDR1 MNHEY and CDR2 SVGAGI. CDR3 length equals 10 residues. In nucleotides, the CDR3 is TGTGCCAGCGGCCCAGATACGCAGTATTTT. Residues: CASGPDTQYF.

This chain connects TRBV19 to TRBJ2-3; TRBD2 aligns across 7 bases. The CDR3 is 15 amino acids. Per the germline V gene, CDR1 is LNHDA and CDR2 is SQIVND (reference sequence). With V trimmed by 8 bases and J by 2 bases, 10 bases remained unmatched. CDR3: CASRPGLRNTDTQYF. CDR3 DNA sequence: TGTGCCAGTCGCCCGGGACTACGAAACACAGATACGCAGTATTTT.

This clone was observed a single time. The chain carries TRBV7-9 and TRBJ2-3; D call uncertain. V shed 2 bases and J shed 2 bases, with 14 bases lying between them. The CDR3 runs 16 residues. Germline CDR1 is SEHNR and CDR2 is FQNEAQ (reference sequence). CDR3 loop: CASSLTPRVITDTQYF. CDR3 nucleotides: TGTGCCAGCAGCTTAACCCCTCGGGTCATCACAGATACGCAGTATTTT.

This clone was counted once. The rearrangement links TRBV29-1 to TRBJ1-1; no clear D gene. Between the trimmed V and J ends, which lost 4 bases and 0 bases, there was a span of 9 bases. The CDR3 sequence is 13 residues long. The germline CDR1 and CDR2 sequences are SQVTM and ANQGSEA. CDR3 sequence: CSVGRRLNTEAFF. As DNA, the CDR3 is TGCAGCGTTGGTCGACGGCTGAACACTGAAGCTTTCTTT.

This chain links TRBV19 with TRBJ1-1; D unresolved. The V gene's germline CDR1 is LNHDA and CDR2 SQIVND (reference sequence). The CDR3 is made up of 16 amino acids. V was clipped by 1 base and J by 4 bases, with 16 bases between them. The CDR3 nucleotides are TGTGCCAGTAGTATAGGACTTGGGAGGGCAGGCACTGAAGCTTTCTTT. Residues: CASSIGLGRAGTEAFF.

J is TRBJ1-1 and V is TRBV18; D is perhaps TRBD1 (6 bases). Trimming shortened V by 0 bases and J by 2 bases, and 10 bases separated the two germline ends. Germline V gene lookup returns CDR1 KGHSH and CDR2 LQKENI. This CDR3 comprises 15 residues. CDR3 DNA: TGTGCCAGCTCACCACCCGGGACAACCAACACTGAAGCTTTCTTT. Translated, it gives CASSPPGTTNTEAFF.

A few counts support this clone. The chain combines TRBV15 with TRBJ2-3, with TRBD2 matching 12 bases. Germline V lookup: CDR1 LNHNV, CDR2 YYDKDF (reference sequence). With 1 base clipped from V and 1 base from J, the junction kept 0 bases outside the gene matches. This CDR3 spans 16 amino acids. The CDR3 nucleotides are TGTGCCACCAGCAGAGGACTAGCGGGAGGCACAGATACGCAGTATTTT. Residues: CATSRGLAGGTDTQYF.

Comment on this clone: At one boundary the junction diverges from the germline segment, which might be a read error. The J gene is TRBJ1-5, the V gene TRBV7-7; the D gene is possibly TRBD1 (5 bases). CDR3 length equals 15 residues. Germline V CDR1 and CDR2: SSHAT, FNYEAQ (reference sequence). CDR3 bases: TGTGCTAGCAGCTTTGGGGGACTCCTTTATCAGCCCCAGCATTTT. This translates into CASSFGGLLYQPQHF.

The V call is TRBV6-2 or TRBV6-3, the J call TRBJ2-7, with D perhaps TRBD1 or TRBD2 (6 bases each). The germline CDR1 and CDR2 sequences are MNHEY and SVGEGT. The CDR3 spans 16 residues. Between the trimmed V and J ends, which lost 2 bases and 0 bases, there was a span of 14 bases. The CDR3 is CASSYKGGLLSYEQYF. CDR3 in DNA: TGTGCCAGCAGTTACAAAGGGGGGCTGCTCTCCTACGAGCAGTACTTC.

The V and J genes are TRBV6-5 and TRBJ2-2; D unclear. The V end lost 4 bases, the J end lost 5 bases, and 8 bases lay between the germline ends. In germline, CDR1 is MNHEY, CDR2 SVGAGI. The CDR3 runs to 13 residues. The CDR3 sequence is CASSFQRTGELFF. CDR3 DNA sequence: TGTGCCAGCAGTTTCCAGAGAACCGGGGAGCTGTTTTTT.

There are a few counts of this clone. The chain recombines TRBV12-3 or TRBV12-4 with TRBJ2-7, with D hard to call. The CDR3 sequence is 12 residues long. The ends were cut back, 3 bases at V and 3 bases at J, with 6 bases in the middle. CDR3 DNA sequence: TGTGCCAGCAGTTTCAGTCTCTACGAGCAGTACTTC. Protein sequence: CASSFSLYEQYF.

The V and J genes are TRBV25-1 and TRBJ1-2; maybe TRBD1 (5 bases). The CDR3 loop spans 12 amino acids. Germline V gene data show CDR1 as MGHDK and CDR2 as SYGVNS. V was shortened by 3 bases and J by 8 bases, with 10 bases between the two germline ends. The CDR3 reads CASSDRVYGYTF. As DNA, the CDR3 is TGTGCCAGCAGTGACAGGGTATACGGCTACACCTTC.

V and J are TRBV5-1 and TRBJ1-2; 8 bases align to TRBD1. CDR3 size: 15 residues. Trimming cost V 4 bases and J 3 bases; bases outside gene matches: 8. CDR1 and CDR2 from the germline V gene are SGHRS and YFSETQ. In nucleotides, the CDR3 is TGCGCCAGCAGCAACGACAGGGGCTATGACTATGGCTACACCTTC. Its protein product is CASSNDRGYDYGYTF.

CDR3: CASTIQGGGFDGYTF. DNA for the CDR3: TGTGCCAGCACGATACAGGGCGGAGGTTTTGATGGCTACACCTTC. The chain combines TRBV3-1 (or the pseudogene TRBV3-2) with TRBJ1-2, with a tentative D call TRBD1 (6 bases). V was cut by 7 bases and J by 6 bases, with 21 bases left in between. CDR1 is LGHDT and CDR2 is YNNKEL in the germline V gene (reference sequence). CDR3 length: 15 residues.

This sequence joins TRBV7-2 and TRBJ2-3, with TRBD2 identical over 12 bases. The CDR3 is made up of 15 amino acids. The trim removed 2 bases at V and 6 bases at J, leaving 3 bases unmatched. The germline CDR1 and CDR2 sequences are SGHTA and FQGNSA. CDR3 sequence (DNA): TGTGCCAGCAGCTTATCTAGCGGGGGGGCGGATACGCAGTATTTT. Translated, it gives CASSLSSGGADTQYF.

This clone was seen once. For the CDR3, the DNA is TGTGCCAGCACACTGTGGGGGATTCCGAACACTGAAGCTTTCTTT. Translated: CASTLWGIPNTEAFF. The J gene is TRBJ1-1, the V gene TRBV11-2; the D gene is possibly TRBD1 (5 bases). V dropped 7 bases and J dropped 1 base, with 16 bases sitting between them. Per the germline V gene, CDR1 is SGHAT and CDR2 is FQNNGV. This CDR3 region has 15 residues.

The chain uses TRBV13 and TRBJ1-1; D may be TRBD1 (5 bases). The V gene lost 6 bases and the J gene lost 5 bases, with 16 bases spanning the gap. Germline V gives CDR1 PRHDT, CDR2 FYEKMQ (reference sequence). The CDR3 is 14 residues long. The CDR3 DNA sequence: TGTGCCAGCAGAATCCCGGGGGAGGAAACTGAAGCTTTCTTT. It translates to CASRIPGEETEAFF.

This chain uses TRBV5-1 with TRBJ2-5, with D perhaps TRBD1 or TRBD2 (6 bases each). Germline CDR1 and CDR2: SGHRS and YFSETQ. Trimming removed 3 bases from V and 4 bases from J, with 13 bases in between. The CDR3 is made up of 14 amino acids. CDR3 sequence (DNA): TGCGCCAGCAGCTGGGGGCCCGGGGGAGAGACCCAGTACTTC. It translates to CASSWGPGGETQYF.

The rearrangement links TRBV27 to TRBJ1-2; D is undetermined. CDR1 MNHEY and CDR2 SMNVEV come from the germline V gene (reference sequence). V dropped 4 bases and J dropped 4 bases, with 10 bases sitting between them. There are 13 residues in the CDR3. CDR3 DNA: TGTGCCAGCAGTTCCTTCGGAATCTATGGCTACACCTTC. It is translated as CASSSFGIYGYTF.